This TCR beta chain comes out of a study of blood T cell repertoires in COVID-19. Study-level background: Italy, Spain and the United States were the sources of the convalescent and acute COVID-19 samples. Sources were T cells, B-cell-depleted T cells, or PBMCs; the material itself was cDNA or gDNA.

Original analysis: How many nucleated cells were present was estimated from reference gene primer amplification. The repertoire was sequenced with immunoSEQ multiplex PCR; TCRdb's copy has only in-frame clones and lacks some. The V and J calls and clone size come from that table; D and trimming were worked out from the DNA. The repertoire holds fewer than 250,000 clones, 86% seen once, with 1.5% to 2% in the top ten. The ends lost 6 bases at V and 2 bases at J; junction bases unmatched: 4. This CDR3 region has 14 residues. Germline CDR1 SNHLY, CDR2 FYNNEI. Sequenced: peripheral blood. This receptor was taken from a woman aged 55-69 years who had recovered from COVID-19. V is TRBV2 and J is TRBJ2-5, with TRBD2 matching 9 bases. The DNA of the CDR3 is TGTGCCAGCAGCAGACTAGCGGTACAAGAGACCCAGTACTTC. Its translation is CASSRLAVQETQYF.